The 22 T cell receptor beta chains below were found in one sample sequenced in a study of blood T cell repertoires in COVID-19. Clones were read by immunoSEQ multiplex PCR, and TCRdb kept only the in-frame ones, dropping some. The table includes approximately 330,000 clones, roughly 89% detected once. Sequenced input: peripheral blood. These receptors were obtained from a man aged 30 to 45 with COVID-19, enrolled during active disease.

CDR3 in DNA: TGTGCCAGCAGTTTAGGGGGGGCAGCCAACTACAATGAGCAGTTCTTC. The encoded protein is CASSLGGAANYNEQFF. The chain carries TRBV27 and TRBJ2-1; a weak D match, TRBD2 (7 bases). Trimming removed 2 bases from V and 3 bases from J, with 14 bases in between. This CDR3 contains 16 residues. In germline, CDR1 is MNHEY, CDR2 SMNVEV (reference sequence).

This sequence joins TRBV24-1 and TRBJ1-2, with a possible D match to TRBD1 (6 bases). In germline, CDR1 is KGHDR, CDR2 SFDVKD. Trimming pared 4 bases from V and 5 bases from J, leaving 13 bases between. The CDR3 has 14 residues. CDR3 in DNA: TGTGCCACCAGTGACACCTACAGGGATTATGGCTACACCTTC. It encodes CATSDTYRDYGYTF.

This rearrangement joins TRBV6-6 to TRBJ1-6; 11 positions agree with TRBD1. The CDR3 is 18 amino acids. V lost 5 bases and J lost 1; bases outside the gene matches: 7. CDR1 and CDR2 (germline): MNHNY, SVGAGI (reference sequence). The CDR3 protein is CASSRDRGRGSYNSPLHF. CDR3 nucleotide sequence: TGTGCCAGCAGTCGGGACAGGGGGAGGGGATCCTATAATTCACCCCTCCACTTT.

This sequence joins TRBV3-1 (or the pseudogene TRBV3-2) and TRBJ1-2, with 8 bases aligning to TRBD1. Unmatched junction bases numbered 11, after V lost 6 bases and J lost 2 bases. CDR3 length equals 16 residues. Per the germline V gene, CDR1 is LGHDT and CDR2 is YNNKEL (reference sequence). DNA of the CDR3: TGTGCCAGCAGTCAATGGCGGTGGACAGGGAACTATGGCTACACCTTC. This codes for CASSQWRWTGNYGYTF.

The CDR3: CASSLEYSYEQYF. CDR3 DNA: TGTGCCAGCAGCTTAGAATACTCCTACGAGCAGTACTTC. This chain uses TRBV7-8 with TRBJ2-7; no firm D call. Germline V CDR1 and CDR2: SGHVS, FQNEAQ. The CDR3 has 13 amino acids. V dropped 1 base and J dropped 0 bases, with 4 bases sitting between them.

The chain employs TRBV5-5 and TRBJ2-1, with 13 bases lining up with TRBD2. Trimming took 2 bases from V and 7 from J; bases not matched to a gene: 3. Germline loops: CDR1 SGHKS, CDR2 YYEKEE (reference sequence). CDR3 length equals 15 residues. Here the CDR3 reads CASSLTGLAGNEQFF. The CDR3 DNA follows: TGTGCCAGCAGCTTAACGGGACTAGCGGGGAATGAGCAGTTCTTC.

The gene calls are TRBV18 and TRBJ1-6; 7 bases map to TRBD1. This CDR3 spans 15 amino acids. V was clipped by 3 bases and J by 7 bases; unmatched bases: 6. Germline values: CDR1 KGHSH, CDR2 LQKENI. CDR3 residues: CASSPLDRTNSPLHF. CDR3 nucleotide sequence: TGTGCCAGCTCACCCCTGGACAGGACGAATTCACCCCTCCACTTT. Together with reference TRBV18 and TRBJ1-6, the CDR3 gives the full variable domain: NAGVMQNPRHLVRRRGQEARLRCSPMKGHSHVYWYRQLPEEGLKFMVYLQKENIIDESGMPKERFSAEFPKEGPSILRIQQVVRGDSAAYFCASSPLDRTNSPLHFGNGTRLTVT.

This clone was detected only once. The chain combines TRBV3-1 (or the pseudogene TRBV3-2) with TRBJ1-3; possible D gene TRBD1, 5 bases. Germline CDR1 reads LGHDT; CDR2 reads YNNKEL (reference sequence). This CDR3 has 15 residues. Trimming stripped 5 bases from V and 2 bases from J, with 13 bases between. CDR3: CASSYGQSAGNTIYF. The DNA for the CDR3 is TGTGCCAGCAGCTACGGACAATCGGCTGGAAACACCATATATTTT.

The rearrangement links TRBV7-8 to TRBJ1-2; tentative D call: TRBD1 (5 bases). Trimming shortened V by 5 bases and J by 0 bases, and 13 bases separated the two germline ends. The CDR3 runs 15 residues. The V gene's germline CDR1 is SGHVS and CDR2 FQNEAQ. In DNA, the CDR3 is TGTGCCAGCAGCCCAGGGAGGGACTCTAACTATGGCTACACCTTC. Protein: CASSPGRDSNYGYTF.

V usage is TRBV2 and J usage is TRBJ1-1; 8 nucleotides align to TRBD1. Germline values: CDR1 SNHLY, CDR2 FYNNEI. V lost 4 bases and J lost 5; bases outside the gene matches: 3. This CDR3 is 13 amino acids long. The CDR3 loop is CASSVGQGTEAFF. CDR3 in DNA: TGTGCCAGCAGTGTCGGACAGGGAACTGAAGCTTTCTTT.

The chain employs TRBV10-3 and TRBJ1-2; D is undetermined. Germline V gene sequence: CDR1 ENHRY, CDR2 SYGVKD. The CDR3 is 15 residues long. V was pared by 3 bases and J by 0 bases, with 11 bases between. The CDR3 coding sequence is TGTGCCATCAGTGACGGTCATAACTCTAACTATGGCTACACCTTC. Translation: CAISDGHNSNYGYTF.

This chain uses TRBV5-1 with TRBJ2-3; D gene uncertain. In germline, CDR1 is SGHRS, CDR2 YFSETQ. The CDR3 sequence is 16 residues long. The V gene lost 4 bases and the J gene lost 1 base, with 16 bases spanning the gap. As DNA, the CDR3 is TGCGCCAGCAGCCCGCCCGGTTCCTCCGGCACAGATACGCAGTATTTT. As protein: CASSPPGSSGTDTQYF.

The V call is TRBV28, the J call TRBJ1-2; D ambiguous. The V gene lost 7 bases and the J gene lost 5 bases, with 20 bases spanning the gap. Germline CDR1 is MDHEN and CDR2 is SYDVKM. This CDR3 region has 15 residues. The CDR3 here is CASKIIGSRLYGYTF. CDR3 nucleotide sequence: TGTGCCAGCAAGATCATAGGGAGCCGGCTGTATGGCTACACCTTC.

This chain uses TRBV6-5 with TRBJ2-1; 7 bases align to TRBD1. The CDR3 contains 15 residues. After removal of 10 bases from V and 5 bases from J, the junction contained 14 bases not matched to a gene. Germline V CDR1 and CDR2: MNHEY, SVGAGI. The CDR3 DNA follows: TGTGCCACTATCTCCGGGACAGCGCTAAACAATGAGCAGTTCTTC. This translates into CATISGTALNNEQFF.

J is TRBJ1-6 and V is TRBV25-1, with a weak D call TRBD1 (5 bases). CDR1 is MGHDK, CDR2 SYGVNS, per germline. V was trimmed by 2 bases and J by 8 bases, leaving 13 bases between them. CDR3 length: 15 residues. The CDR3 here is CASSEQGPSDSPLHF. CDR3 nucleotide sequence: TGTGCCAGCAGTGAACAGGGTCCAAGTGATTCACCCCTCCACTTT. The complete variable domain, with remaining parts taken from reference TRBV25-1 and TRBJ1-6, reads EADIYQTPRYLVIGTGKKITLECSQTMGHDKMYWYQQDPGMELHLIHYSYGVNSTEKGDLSSESTVSRIRTEHFPLTLESARPSHTSQYLCASSEQGPSDSPLHFGNGTRLTVT.

The rearrangement uses TRBV7-2 and TRBJ2-1; 7 bases align to TRBD1. Per germline, CDR1 SGHTA and CDR2 FQGNSA. The CDR3 loop spans 14 amino acids. The trim removed 1 base at V and 13 bases at J, leaving 10 bases unmatched. CDR3 in amino acids: CASSLEWATGEQFF. In nucleotides, the CDR3 is TGTGCCAGCAGCTTAGAGTGGGCCACAGGGGAACAGTTCTTC.

The rearrangement joins TRBV20-1 to TRBJ2-7; possible D gene TRBD1, 5 bases. Germline lookup yields CDR1 DFQATT and CDR2 SNEGSKA (reference sequence). V was pared by 3 bases and J by 5 bases, with 8 bases between. The CDR3 length is 11 residues. CDR3 amino acids: CSASAGHEQYF. CDR3 in DNA: TGCAGTGCTAGTGCAGGGCACGAGCAGTACTTC.

This clone was observed a few times. The gene calls are TRBV5-4 and TRBJ2-7, with D possibly matching TRBD2 (6 bases). V gave up 4 bases and J gave up 0 bases, with 14 bases separating them. The CDR3 covers 15 residues. Germline loops: CDR1 SGHNT, CDR2 YYREEE (reference sequence). The CDR3 nucleotides read TGTGCCAGCAGCGCGGGGACGGCAAGCTCCTACGAGCAGTACTTC. It encodes CASSAGTASSYEQYF.

V is TRBV6-1 and J is TRBJ1-2; D may be TRBD1 (6 bases). The CDR3 length is 17 residues. The V gene lost 1 base and the J gene lost 1 base, with 16 bases spanning the gap. The germline CDR1 and CDR2 sequences are MNHNS and SASEGT. CDR3 protein: CASSEEDRSSLNYGYTF. For the CDR3, the DNA is TGTGCCAGCAGTGAAGAGGACAGATCGAGCCTTAACTATGGCTACACCTTC.

This clone has just one count. The CDR3 sequence is CASSQGGRSYEQYF. CDR3 nucleotide sequence: TGTGCCAGCAGCCAAGGGGGCAGGTCCTACGAGCAGTACTTC. The V and J genes are TRBV5-4 and TRBJ2-7; 7 bases are a match to TRBD1. V lost 4 bases, J lost 1 base, and 5 bases stayed unmatched. CDR3 length equals 14 residues. Germline V gene sequence: CDR1 SGHNT, CDR2 YYREEE (reference sequence).

The chain employs TRBV28 and TRBJ1-5; tentatively, D is TRBD1 (6 bases). The CDR3 sequence is 17 residues long. In germline, CDR1 is MDHEN, CDR2 SYDVKM. V gave up 3 bases and J gave up 0 bases, with 15 bases separating them. The CDR3 bases are TGTGCCAGCAGTTTGGGACAACCAACGTATAGCAATCAGCCCCAGCATTTT. It specifies CASSLGQPTYSNQPQHF. The complete variable domain, with remaining parts taken from reference TRBV28 and TRBJ1-5, reads DVKVTQSSRYLVKRTGEKVFLECVQDMDHENMFWYRQDPGLGLRLIYFSYDVKMKEKGDIPEGYSVSREKKERFSLILESASTNQTSMYLCASSLGQPTYSNQPQHFGDGTRLSIL.

V is TRBV21-1 and J is TRBJ1-2. TRBV21-1 counts as a pseudogene. The length of the CDR3 is 15 residues. CDR3 residues: CASSKGGGPGGGYTF. CDR3 DNA sequence: TGTGCCAGCAGCAAAGGGGGTGGCCCGGGAGGAGGCTACACCTTC.